These 5 T cell receptor beta chains came from one sample sequenced in a study of T-cell reconstitution after alpha-beta-depleted transplantation in children. Molecular barcoding with unique molecular identifiers was used for the TCRbeta library. TCRdb redid the calling of the PCR reads with MiXCR, one entry per CDR3 protein. The data show about 870,000 distinct CDR3 sequences, with less than 20% seen just once and roughly 5% held by the top ten. Sequenced here: PBMCs, mostly from graft donor cells, sampled 360 days after TCRalphabeta/CD19-depleted stem cell transplant. Source of these receptors: a male patient aged 5 to 17 who had a stem cell transplant for acute lymphoblastic leukemia, so the T cells may come from the graft donor.

This clonotype was counted between two and nine times. J is TRBJ1-1 and V is TRBV20-1; 7 bases match TRBD1. The CDR3 length is 16 residues. Germline lookup yields CDR1 DFQATT and CDR2 SNEGSKA (reference sequence). Trimming took 6 bases from V and 4 from J; bases not matched to a gene: 17. The CDR3 nucleotides are TGCAGTGCCCAAAATTTGCCAGGGGGGAGTACCACTGAAGCTTTCTTT. Its protein product is CSAQNLPGGSTTEAFF.

V usage is TRBV20-1 and J usage is TRBJ1-2; TRBD1 might be the D (6 bases). This CDR3 region has 17 residues. Germline CDR1 and CDR2: DFQATT and SNEGSKA (reference sequence). V was clipped by 0 bases and J by 8 bases, with 25 bases between them. CDR3 amino acids: CSARDQEVGRGLWGYTF. The CDR3 DNA is TGCAGTGCTAGAGATCAGGAAGTAGGCAGGGGCCTATGGGGCTACACCTTC.

This chain connects TRBV7-6 to TRBJ2-7; 7 bases are shared with TRBD2. Losses at the gene ends were 5 bases for V and 2 bases for J; bases not matched to a gene: 15. Germline V lookup: CDR1 SGHVS, CDR2 FNYEAQ. The CDR3 has 17 amino acids. CDR3 loop: CASSNGRLAEFPYEQYF. The CDR3 DNA is TGTGCCAGCAGCAACGGGAGACTAGCCGAGTTCCCCTACGAGCAGTACTTC.

The gene calls are TRBV20-1 and TRBJ2-7; TRBD1 might be the D (6 bases). Germline V gene data show CDR1 as DFQATT and CDR2 as SNEGSKA (reference sequence). The V gene lost 6 bases and the J gene lost 4 bases, with 19 bases spanning the gap. The CDR3 spans 14 residues. CDR3 loop: CSAHGPTGLYEQYF. DNA for the CDR3: TGCAGTGCCCACGGTCCTACAGGGTTGTACGAGCAGTACTTC.

The table lists this clonotype with a few counts. The chain uses TRBV20-1 and TRBJ1-5; D remains ambiguous. V was clipped by 3 bases and J by 2 bases, with 8 bases between them. The CDR3 has 13 residues. The germline CDR1 and CDR2 sequences are DFQATT and SNEGSKA (reference sequence). The CDR3 coding sequence is TGCAGTGCTAGTAGCACAGGCAATCAGCCCCAGCATTTT. Encoded protein: CSASSTGNQPQHF.